The entry below describes one T cell receptor (beta chain). These data belong to a study of blood T cell repertoires in COVID-19. Study overall: The United States, Italy and Spain were the sources of the acute and convalescent COVID-19 samples. Sample material is recorded as cDNA or gDNA derived from T cells, B-cell-depleted T cells, or PBMCs.

This CDR3 comprises 14 residues. Trimming removed 1 base at V and 4 bases at J, with 10 bases between. Germline V lookup: CDR1 MNHNY, CDR2 SVGAGI (reference sequence). In the original analysis: Estimated nucleated cell counts came from reference gene primer amplification. Some clones are missing from TCRdb's copy, which holds only in-frame ones; the method was immunoSEQ multiplex PCR. V, J and clone size are those of that table, while D and trimming were read from the DNA. Of around 620,000 clones listed, 70% to 90% were seen once; the top ten hold 0.2% to 0.3%. The V call is TRBV6-6, the J call TRBJ2-5, with D perhaps TRBD2 (6 bases). The sample comprised peripheral blood. The TCR comes from a woman aged 18-30 years with acute or convalescent COVID-19. The CDR3 loop is CASSYLVGGETQYF. The CDR3 bases are TGTGCCAGCAGTTACTTGGTGGGGGGAGAGACCCAGTACTTC.